The clone carrying this T cell receptor (beta chain) showed up many times. CDR3 size: 13 residues. Trimming cost V 3 bases and J 1 base, with 4 bases left between them. Germline lookup yields CDR1 ENHRY and CDR2 SYGVKD. The sample comes from a study of T cells of healthy individuals. TCRdb analysed the 5' RACE reads with MiXCR anew, one entry per CDR3 protein. The table lists around 63,000 distinct CDR3 sequences, under 20% of them singletons. The chain is built from TRBV10-3 and TRBJ1-5; D is unresolved. The sequence was obtained from a human donor in good health. CDR3 in amino acids: CAISDRSNQPQHF. Here the CDR3 DNA reads TGTGCCATCAGTGACAGAAGCAATCAGCCCCAGCATTTT.